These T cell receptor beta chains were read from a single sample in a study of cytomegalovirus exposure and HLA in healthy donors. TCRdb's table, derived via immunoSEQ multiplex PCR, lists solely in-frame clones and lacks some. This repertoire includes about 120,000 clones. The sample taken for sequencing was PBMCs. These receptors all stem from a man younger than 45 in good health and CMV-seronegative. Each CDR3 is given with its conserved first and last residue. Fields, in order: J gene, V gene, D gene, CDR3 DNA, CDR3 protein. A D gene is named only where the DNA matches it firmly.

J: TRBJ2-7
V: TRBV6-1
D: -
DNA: TGTGCCAGCAGTGAAGGGGGGCAGGGAACCGAGCAGTACTTC
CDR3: CASSEGGQGTEQYF

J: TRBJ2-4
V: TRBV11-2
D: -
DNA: TGTGCCAGCAGCCAGGGACTTGCCAAAAACATTCAGTACTTC
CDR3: CASSQGLAKNIQYF

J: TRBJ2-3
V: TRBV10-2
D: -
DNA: TGCGCCAGCAGTGACGGCTGGGCCCCAGATACGCAGTATTTT
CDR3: CASSDGWAPDTQYF

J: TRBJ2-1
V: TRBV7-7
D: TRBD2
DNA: TGTGCCAGCAGCTTAACTAGCGGGACCTACAATGAGCAGTTCTTC
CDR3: CASSLTSGTYNEQFF

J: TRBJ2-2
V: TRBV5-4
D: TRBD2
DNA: TGTGCCAGCAGCCGTAGCGGGGGGGAGAACACCGGGGAGCTGTTTTTT
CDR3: CASSRSGGENTGELFF

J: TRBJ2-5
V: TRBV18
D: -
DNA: TGTGCCAGCTCACCCGGACAGTCCGGGGAGACCCAGTACTTC
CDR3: CASSPGQSGETQYF

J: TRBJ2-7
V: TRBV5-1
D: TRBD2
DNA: TGCGCCAGCAGCTTAACGGGGGGGTATGAGCAGTACTTC
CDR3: CASSLTGGYEQYF

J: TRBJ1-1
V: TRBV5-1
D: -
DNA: TGCGCCAGCAGCCCCACCGGGACACCGAACACTGAAGCTTTCTTT
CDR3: CASSPTGTPNTEAFF

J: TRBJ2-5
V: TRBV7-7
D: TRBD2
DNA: TGTGCCAGCAGTTCCCGGGGGGGGGAGGAGACCCAGTACTTC
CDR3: CASSSRGGEETQYF

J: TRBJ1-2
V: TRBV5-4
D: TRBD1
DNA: TGTGCCAGCAGCTTGAAGACAGGGGGGGCCTATGGCTACACCTTC
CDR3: CASSLKTGGAYGYTF

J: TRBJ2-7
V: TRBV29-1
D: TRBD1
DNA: TGCAGCGTTGGGAGAGAGGGCCAGGGGGCACGCGAGCAGTACTTC
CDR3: CSVGREGQGAREQYF

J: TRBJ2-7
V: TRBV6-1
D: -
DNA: TGTGCCAGCAGACGGGACACCCTCCTGACCGAGCAGTACTTC
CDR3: CASRRDTLLTEQYF

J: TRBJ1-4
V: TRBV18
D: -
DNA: TGTGCCAGCTCACCACCCACGCAGGGAAGAAAACTGTTTTTT
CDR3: CASSPPTQGRKLFF

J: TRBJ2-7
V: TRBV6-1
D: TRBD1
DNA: TGTGCCAGCAGTGTGGACAGGGCGTACGAGCAGTACTTC
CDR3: CASSVDRAYEQYF

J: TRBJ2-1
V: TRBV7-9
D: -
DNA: TGTGCCAGCAGCCAACAGGCGGGGTCCCAGGGTGAGCAGTTCTTC
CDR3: CASSQQAGSQGEQFF

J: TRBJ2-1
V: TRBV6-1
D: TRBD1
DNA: TGTGCCAGCATTCTCAGGACAGGGCCGGGGAATGAGCAGTTCTTC
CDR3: CASILRTGPGNEQFF

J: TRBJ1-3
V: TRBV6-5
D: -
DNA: TGTGCCAGCAGTTACCTAGGGGCTGGAAACACCATATATTTT
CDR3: CASSYLGAGNTIYF

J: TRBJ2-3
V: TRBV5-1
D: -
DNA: TGCGCCAGCGGGCAGGATAGCGAGTATACGCAGTATTTT
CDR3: CASGQDSEYTQYF

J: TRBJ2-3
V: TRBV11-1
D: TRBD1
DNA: TGTGCCAGCAGCCCCTCTGCAGGGGGTAGAGATACGCAGTATTTT
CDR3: CASSPSAGGRDTQYF

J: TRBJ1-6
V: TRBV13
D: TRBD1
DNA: TGTGCCAGCAGCCATACCGGGACAGGGAGATCGGGTAATTCACCCCTCCACTTT
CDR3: CASSHTGTGRSGNSPLHF

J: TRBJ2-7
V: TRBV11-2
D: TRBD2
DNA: TGTGCCAGCAGCTTATCCAGCGGGGGGGGCACCTACGAGCAGTACTTC
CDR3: CASSLSSGGGTYEQYF

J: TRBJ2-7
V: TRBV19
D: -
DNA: TGTGCCAGTAGTATCCGGCAGGGGGAGGCCTACGAGCAGTACTTC
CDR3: CASSIRQGEAYEQYF

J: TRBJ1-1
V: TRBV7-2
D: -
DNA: TGTGCCAGCAGCCGCGGATGGGGAGCTGAAGCTTTCTTT
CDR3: CASSRGWGAEAFF

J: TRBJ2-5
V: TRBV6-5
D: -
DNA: TGTGCCAGCAGTACTCCCTCGACAGCTCAAGAGACCCAGTACTTC
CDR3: CASSTPSTAQETQYF

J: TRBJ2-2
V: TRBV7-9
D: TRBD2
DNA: TGTGCCAGCACCCAGACCCAGCGGGGGGTCACCGGGGAGCTGTTTTTT
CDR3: CASTQTQRGVTGELFF

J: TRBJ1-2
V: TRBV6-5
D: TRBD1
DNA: TGTGCCAGCAGTGGCCGGGGACAGGGGTTCTATGGCTACACCTTC
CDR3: CASSGRGQGFYGYTF

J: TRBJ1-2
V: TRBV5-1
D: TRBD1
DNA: TGCGCCAGCAGCGGGGGGACAGGGTACGCCTATGGCTACACCTTC
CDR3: CASSGGTGYAYGYTF

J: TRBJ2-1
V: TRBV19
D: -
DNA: TGTGCCAGTAGTAGGGGGGATACCTACAATGAGCAGTTCTTC
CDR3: CASSRGDTYNEQFF

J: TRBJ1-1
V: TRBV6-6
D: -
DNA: TGTGCCAGCAGTTATGGCTCCGACACTGAAGCTTTCTTT
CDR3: CASSYGSDTEAFF

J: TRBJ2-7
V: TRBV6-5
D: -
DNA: TGTGTCGGGACTGCTTCCTACGAGCAGTACTTC
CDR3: CVGTASYEQYF

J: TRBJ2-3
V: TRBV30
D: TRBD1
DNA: TGTGCCTGGCGAACTTTACAGGGGACAGATACGCAGTATTTT
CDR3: CAWRTLQGTDTQYF

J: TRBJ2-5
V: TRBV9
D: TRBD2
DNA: TGTGCCAGCAGTGGAACCGGGACTAACAAAGAGACCCAGTACTTC
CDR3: CASSGTGTNKETQYF

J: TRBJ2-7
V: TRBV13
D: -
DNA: TGTGCCAGCAGCTTAGGCCACGGTGACTACGAGCAGTACTTC
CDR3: CASSLGHGDYEQYF

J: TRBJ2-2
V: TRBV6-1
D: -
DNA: TGTGCCAGCAGTGAAAGCAGGATAGGCGGGGAGCTGTTTTTT
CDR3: CASSESRIGGELFF

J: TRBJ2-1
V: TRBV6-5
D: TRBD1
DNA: TGTGCCAGCAGTTACTCCTTAGACAGGGCGGATGAGCAGTTCTTC
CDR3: CASSYSLDRADEQFF

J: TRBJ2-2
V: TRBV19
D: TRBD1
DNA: TGTGCCAGTAGTTGGGACAGGGTTTTAACCGGGGAGCTGTTTTTT
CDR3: CASSWDRVLTGELFF

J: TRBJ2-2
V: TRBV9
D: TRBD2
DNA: TGTGCCAGCAGCGTAGCTACGGGGGATAGCGGGTCCGGGGAGCTGTTTTTT
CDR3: CASSVATGDSGSGELFF

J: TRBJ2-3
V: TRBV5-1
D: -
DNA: TGCGCCAGCAGGATGATGGACACCACAGATACGCAGTATTTT
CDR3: CASRMMDTTDTQYF

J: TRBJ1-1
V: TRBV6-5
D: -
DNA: TGTGCCAGTGAGGGACTTATGAACACTGAAGCTTTCTTT
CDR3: CASEGLMNTEAFF

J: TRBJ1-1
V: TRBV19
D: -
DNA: TGTGCCAGTAGTATCCCAGGGGCGATTGAAGCTTTCTTT
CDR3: CASSIPGAIEAFF

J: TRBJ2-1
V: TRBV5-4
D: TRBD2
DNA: TGTGCCAGCAGCTTGGACCCCTTTACTAGCGGGGGTACTGAGCAGTTCTTC
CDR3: CASSLDPFTSGGTEQFF

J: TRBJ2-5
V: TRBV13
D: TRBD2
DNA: TGTGCCAGCAGCTTAGGGACTAGCGGGCGGGAGACCCAGTACTTC
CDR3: CASSLGTSGRETQYF

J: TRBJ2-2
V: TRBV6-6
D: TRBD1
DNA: TGTGCCAGCATCGAGGACAGGGGTGCCACCGGGGAGCTGTTTTTT
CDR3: CASIEDRGATGELFF

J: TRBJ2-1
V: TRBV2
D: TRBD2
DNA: TGTGCCAGCACCCCCGACGCTAGCGGGGCTTACAATGAGCAGTTCTTC
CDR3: CASTPDASGAYNEQFF

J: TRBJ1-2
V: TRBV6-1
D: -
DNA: TGTGCCAGCAGTATACAGGGCGTAAACTATGGCTACACCTTC
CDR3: CASSIQGVNYGYTF

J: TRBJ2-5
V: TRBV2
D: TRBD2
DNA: TGTGCCAGCTCAATGCGACTAGCGAGTCAAGAGACCCAGTACTTC
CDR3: CASSMRLASQETQYF

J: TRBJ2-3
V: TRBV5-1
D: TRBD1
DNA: TGCGCCAGCAGCGTGACAGGGGGATTCACAGATACGCAGTATTTT
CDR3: CASSVTGGFTDTQYF